These 9 T cell receptor beta chains were all obtained from the same sample, sequenced in a study of identifying expanded T cells in peripheral blood. TCRdb's table, derived via immunoSEQ multiplex PCR, lists solely in-frame clones and lacks some. The repertoire consists of roughly 100,000 clones, with about 91% occurring once and the leading ten covering 11% to 15%. The sequencing input was blood. These receptors all come from a person aged 18 to 70 in good health.

The genes are TRBV7-3 and TRBJ1-2, with D possibly being TRBD1 (5 bases). The CDR3 covers 12 residues. CDR1 and CDR2 (germline): SGHTA, FQGTGA. V was shortened by 2 bases and J by 6 bases, with 7 bases between the two germline ends. In DNA form, the CDR3 reads TGTGCCAGCAGCTTATTAGGGGATGGCTACACCTTC. This codes for CASSLLGDGYTF.

This chain joins TRBV7-9 and TRBJ2-7, with D perhaps being TRBD1 or TRBD2 (5 bases each). V lost 5 bases to trimming and J lost 3 bases, with 14 bases between them. The germline CDR1 and CDR2 sequences are SEHNR and FQNEAQ (reference sequence). There are 14 residues in the CDR3. CDR3: CASSPRDRRYEQYF. The CDR3 DNA is TGTGCCAGCAGCCCCCGGGACCGCCGCTACGAGCAGTACTTC.

The genes are TRBV28 and TRBJ1-2, with D possibly matching TRBD1 (6 bases). V was trimmed by 6 bases and J by 4 bases, leaving 30 bases between them. Germline V gene lookup returns CDR1 MDHEN and CDR2 SYDVKM. The CDR3 has 19 amino acids. CDR3: CASRIGQILGADWSYGYTF. The CDR3 DNA reads as TGTGCCAGCAGGATAGGACAGATACTAGGGGCCGATTGGAGCTATGGCTACACCTTC.

This clone has a handful of counts. J is TRBJ2-7 and V is TRBV18; D may be TRBD1 or TRBD2 (6 bases each). Trimming took off 6 bases at V and 0 bases at J, with 15 bases between the two ends. Germline V gene sequence: CDR1 KGHSH, CDR2 LQKENI. This CDR3 region has 15 residues. CDR3 loop: CASSGGQLNSYEQYF. The CDR3 DNA sequence: TGTGCCAGCTCGGGAGGACAGCTCAACTCCTACGAGCAGTACTTC.

The chain joins TRBV9 to TRBJ1-1, with a tentative D call TRBD1 (5 bases). The V and J ends lost 4 bases and 1 base respectively, with 14 bases between them. The CDR3 is 15 amino acids. Germline CDR1 and CDR2: SGDLS and YYNGEE. CDR3 sequence: CASSPEPQGNTEAFF. The DNA for the CDR3 is TGTGCCAGCAGCCCAGAACCCCAGGGGAACACTGAAGCTTTCTTT.

This clone appeared once. CDR3 DNA: TGTGCCAGCTTGGCAATTCGGTCCGATGAGCAGTTCTTC. This codes for CASLAIRSDEQFF. This sequence joins TRBV6-1 and TRBJ2-1; D gene uncertain. Germline values: CDR1 MNHNS, CDR2 SASEGT. The CDR3 extends over 13 amino acids. V lost 8 bases and J lost 8, with 16 bases in between.

The chain links TRBV5-4 to TRBJ1-2; D is perhaps TRBD1 (5 bases). Germline values: CDR1 SGHNT, CDR2 YYREEE (reference sequence). V shed 3 bases and J shed 8 bases, with 23 bases lying between them. The CDR3 covers 16 residues. The CDR3, as DNA: TGTGCCAGCAGCTCTAGGGGTACGACGGGCGGTGAGGGCTACACCTTC. Translated, it gives CASSSRGTTGGEGYTF.

The chain recombines TRBV27 with TRBJ2-1, with a tentative D call TRBD2 (6 bases). Trimming removed 3 bases at V and 8 bases at J, with 17 bases between. The germline V gene has CDR1 MNHEY and CDR2 SMNVEV (reference sequence). This CDR3 is 15 amino acids long. CDR3 coding DNA: TGTGCCAGCAGTTTTCGACTAGTCCCGGTGCATGAGCAGTTCTTC. As protein: CASSFRLVPVHEQFF.

V is TRBV30 and J is TRBJ1-3; D not resolved. Germline-derived CDR1 and CDR2 are GTSNPN and SVGIG (reference sequence). V was pared by 1 base and J by 7 bases, with 23 bases between. The CDR3 has 17 residues. The CDR3 loop reads CAWSAARSPTLGNTIYF. As DNA, the CDR3 is TGTGCCTGGAGTGCGGCCAGAAGTCCCACTCTTGGGAACACCATATATTTT.